This T cell receptor (beta chain) was captured in a study of OX40 agonist ivuxolimab in advanced cancers. For the study at large: Dosing consisted of intravenous ivuxolimab at 0.01 to 10 mg/kg every 2 weeks. Head and neck, renal cell, melanoma or hepatocellular carcinoma were the cancers that dose-escalation patients had. A male proportion of approximately 80% was recorded, with mean age around 55 years and range roughly 23 to 79. Notes on the study in general: The study observed clonal expansion of CD4+ and CD8+ blood T cells by week 6 at 0.1 to 3.0 mg/kg.

Germline CDR1 reads SNHLY; CDR2 reads FYNNEI. There are 14 residues in the CDR3. With 7 bases clipped from V and 2 bases from J, the junction kept 2 bases outside the gene matches. On this clone: What it recognizes is unknown.

Here immunoSEQ multiplex PCR was the method, and the copy in TCRdb shows in-frame clones only, minus some. The data hold 40,000 to 50,000 clones, with about 90% observed a single time. The input for sequencing was CD4+ or CD8+ T cells sorted from blood, taken in a trial of the OX40 agonist ivuxolimab. This chain uses TRBV2 with TRBJ2-6, with 7 nucleotides matching TRBD1. The sequence came from an adult with an advanced solid tumor such as melanoma, head and neck, liver or kidney cancer. The CDR3 is CASIDRAGANVLTF. DNA for the CDR3: TGTGCCAGCATTGACAGGGCTGGGGCCAACGTCCTGACTTTC. The full variable domain, completed using reference TRBV2 and TRBJ2-6, is EPEVTQTPSHQVTQMGQEVILRCVPISNHLYFYWYRQILGQKVEFLVSFYNNEISEKSEIFDDQFSVERPDGSNFTLKIRSTKLEDSAMYFCASIDRAGANVLTFGAGSRLTVL.